This T cell receptor beta chain was documented in a study of early stage breast cancer tumors. Study-wide background: Of some 17 invasive breast tumors, approximately 11 were hormone receptor-positive, HER2-negative. General observations from the study: Most shared enriched TCRB sequences were commonly generated ones. Unsorted bulk genomic DNA sequencing lacked pairing and functional marker data.

About this clone: Its antigen is still unknown.

The CDR3 is 18 residues long. The data were produced by immunoSEQ multiplex PCR, yet TCRdb's version contains in-frame clones alone and is incomplete. The repertoire has around 30,000 clones, approximately 72% of them found once; the top ten carry 33%. Sequencing used blood. The TCR comes from a person aged 45-60 years with breast cancer. The chain employs TRBV21-1 and TRBJ2-3; TRBD1, the table's D call, lacks a check against the DNA. TRBV21-1 is termed a pseudogene. The CDR3: CASSLGTGGIPNTDTQYF. Written as DNA, the CDR3 is TGTGCCAGCAGCCTTGGGACAGGGGGCATACCTAACACAGATACGCAGTATTTT.